The 17 T cell receptor beta chains listed next were all sequenced from one sample in a study of T cell responses to AZD1222 COVID-19 vaccine. This table comes from immunoSEQ multiplex PCR, and its TCRdb copy is limited to in-frame clones, with some not included. The sample has 78,000 or so clones, 80% seen once. The sequences come from peripheral blood, collected 28 days after the second AZD1222 dose. All receptors come from an adult who received the AZD1222 COVID-19 vaccine.

The chain recombines TRBV2 with TRBJ2-2, with 8 bases fitting TRBD2. J was trimmed by 6 bases and V by 3 bases; bases with no gene match: 9. The CDR3 spans 16 residues. CDR1 is SNHLY, CDR2 FYNNEI, per germline. The CDR3 coding sequence is TGTGCCAGCAGTGACTCACCGGGACTAGGGGCCGGGGAGCTGTTTTTT. Translated, it gives CASSDSPGLGAGELFF.

A single count supports this clone. This rearrangement joins TRBV19 to TRBJ2-2, with TRBD1 matching over 9 bases. Germline V gives CDR1 LNHDA, CDR2 SQIVND (reference sequence). With V trimmed by 7 bases and J by 5 bases, 5 bases remained unmatched. This CDR3 has 14 amino acids. As DNA, the CDR3 is TGTGCCAGTAACAACAGGGGGCGGACCGGGGAGCTGTTTTTT. This translates into CASNNRGRTGELFF.

The chain links TRBV25-1 to TRBJ1-2; D is ambiguous. CDR1 and CDR2 (germline): MGHDK, SYGVNS. The length of the CDR3 is 14 residues. Trimming took off 3 bases at V and 5 bases at J, with 13 bases between the two ends. The CDR3 DNA reads TGTGCCAGCAGTGATCCGACCCGTAGTTATGGCTACACCTTC. Translated: CASSDPTRSYGYTF.

The chain employs TRBV6-5 and TRBJ1-2; TRBD1 aligns across 8 bases. Looked up from germline, CDR1 is MNHEY and CDR2 is SVGAGI. This CDR3 has 15 amino acids. V gave up 6 bases and J gave up 1 base; unmatched junction bases: 7. The CDR3 DNA follows: TGTGCCAGCAGGGACGGACAGGGAGATAACTATGGCTACACCTTC. The encoded protein is CASRDGQGDNYGYTF.

A single count supports this clone. This chain joins TRBV28 and TRBJ2-1; the D is unclear. CDR1 and CDR2 from the germline V gene are MDHEN and SYDVKM. The CDR3 is 13 amino acids. Deletions cut 2 bases from V and 9 bases from J, with 11 bases between. CDR3 loop: CASSLREAREQFF. Written as DNA, the CDR3 is TGTGCCAGCAGTTTAAGAGAAGCGCGTGAGCAGTTCTTC.

The gene calls are TRBV5-4 and TRBJ2-5; TRBD1 or TRBD2 may be the D gene (5 bases each). Germline V CDR1 and CDR2: SGHNT, YYREEE (reference sequence). CDR3 size: 15 residues. Between the trimmed V and J ends, which lost 2 bases and 1 base, there was a span of 12 bases. CDR3 DNA: TGTGCCAGCAGCTTTTGGGGGTCGGGCCAAGAGACCCAGTACTTC. Translating it yields CASSFWGSGQETQYF.

The genes are TRBV27 and TRBJ2-7; 10 bases are shared with TRBD2. Germline CDR1 is MNHEY and CDR2 is SMNVEV (reference sequence). Unmatched junction bases numbered 11, after V lost 6 bases and J lost 3 bases. The CDR3 runs to 16 residues. The CDR3 nucleotides read TGTGCCAGCAGGACGGGTGGTATAGCGGGAGGCTACGAGCAGTACTTC. Encoded protein: CASRTGGIAGGYEQYF.

Remarks on this clone: Relative to the germline gene, one junction end is altered; a read error may explain this. The rearrangement uses TRBV7-9 and TRBJ2-3; D not certain. Germline V gives CDR1 SEHNR, CDR2 FQNEAQ (reference sequence). The CDR3 extends over 12 amino acids. The CDR3 region has the DNA TGTGCCAGCAGCTTACAGGACCTGGGCCCATCCTTT. Translation gives CASSLQDLGPSF.

The rearrangement joins TRBV5-4 to TRBJ2-1; 8 nucleotides align to TRBD1. Trimming took 10 bases from V and 11 from J; bases not matched to a gene: 14. The CDR3 is 13 residues long. From germline, CDR1 is SGHNT and CDR2 YYREEE (reference sequence). Written as DNA, the CDR3 is TGTGCCGCCGGCCCACAGGGGGAGTTAAAGCAGTTCTTC. Translation: CAAGPQGELKQFF.

This clone occurred once. This rearrangement joins TRBV9 to TRBJ1-4; 9 bases map to TRBD1. This CDR3 is built from 16 residues. J was trimmed by 3 bases and V by 0 bases; bases with no gene match: 3. Germline-derived CDR1 and CDR2 are SGDLS and YYNGEE. The CDR3 protein is CASSVGDRVSNEKLFF. In DNA form, the CDR3 reads TGTGCCAGCAGCGTAGGGGACAGGGTCTCTAATGAAAAACTGTTTTTT.

The sample holds a few counts of this clone. V is TRBV28 and J is TRBJ2-1; perhaps TRBD2 as D (6 bases). V lost 6 bases and J 4 bases, leaving 16 bases between the germline ends. This CDR3 spans 15 amino acids. CDR1 MDHEN and CDR2 SYDVKM come from the germline V gene. The CDR3, as DNA: TGTGCCAGCAGCCCCTCGCGGGAATCATACAATGAGCAGTTCTTC. This encodes CASSPSRESYNEQFF. The full variable domain, its missing parts supplied by reference TRBV28 and TRBJ2-1, is DVKVTQSSRYLVKRTGEKVFLECVQDMDHENMFWYRQDPGLGLRLIYFSYDVKMKEKGDIPEGYSVSREKKERFSLILESASTNQTSMYLCASSPSRESYNEQFFGPGTRLTVL.

CDR3 nucleotides: TGTGCCAGCAGTTCAGGGACAGGAAACACTGAAGCTTTCTTT. Protein product: CASSSGTGNTEAFF. The chain combines TRBV6-5 with TRBJ1-1, with 8 bases matching TRBD1. Germline V lookup: CDR1 MNHEY, CDR2 SVGAGI. Germline trimming cut 4 bases from V and 2 bases from J; bases unmatched to any gene: 3. The CDR3 totals 14 residues.

The count of this clone is one. The gene calls are TRBV28 and TRBJ1-4, with 9 bases fitting TRBD1. The CDR3 has 15 residues. Germline CDR1 MDHEN, CDR2 SYDVKM. The V gene end was trimmed by 5 bases and the J gene end by 4 bases; junction bases not matched to a gene: 5. The CDR3 DNA reads TGTGCCAGCAGTCTACCGACAGGGGGTAATGAAAAACTGTTTTTT. This codes for CASSLPTGGNEKLFF.

The chain is built from TRBV16 and TRBJ1-5; D is unresolved. V was cut by 0 bases and J by 7 bases, with 13 bases left in between. CDR3 length: 15 residues. The germline V gene encodes CDR1 KGHSY and CDR2 FQNENV. The CDR3 nucleotides are TGTGCCAGCAGCCAATCGGGTATAGCGGGGCAGCCCCAGCATTTT. Its translation is CASSQSGIAGQPQHF.

The genes are TRBV27 and TRBJ2-7; D is unresolved. V lost 6 bases and J 3 bases, leaving 12 bases between the germline ends. Germline-derived CDR1 and CDR2 are MNHEY and SMNVEV (reference sequence). The length of the CDR3 is 13 residues. CDR3 protein: CASRPHIHYEQYF. CDR3 DNA sequence: TGTGCCAGCAGGCCCCATATACACTACGAGCAGTACTTC.

The chain has TRBV24-1 and TRBJ1-6; D gene unclear. Germline V gene sequence: CDR1 KGHDR, CDR2 SFDVKD. V dropped 5 bases and J dropped 7 bases, with 11 bases sitting between them. The CDR3 is 14 residues long. The CDR3 nucleotides read TGTGCCACCAGTGGGGGAGCTAACAATTCACCCCTCCACTTT. Translated, it gives CATSGGANNSPLHF.

The V gene is TRBV2, the J gene TRBJ1-1, with D unresolved. Germline V gene sequence: CDR1 SNHLY, CDR2 FYNNEI. Trimming stripped 4 bases from V and 1 base from J, with 10 bases between. The CDR3 totals 14 residues. In DNA, the CDR3 is TGTGCCAGCAGTGGGGGTCTAGGGAACACTGAAGCTTTCTTT. Its protein is CASSGGLGNTEAFF.